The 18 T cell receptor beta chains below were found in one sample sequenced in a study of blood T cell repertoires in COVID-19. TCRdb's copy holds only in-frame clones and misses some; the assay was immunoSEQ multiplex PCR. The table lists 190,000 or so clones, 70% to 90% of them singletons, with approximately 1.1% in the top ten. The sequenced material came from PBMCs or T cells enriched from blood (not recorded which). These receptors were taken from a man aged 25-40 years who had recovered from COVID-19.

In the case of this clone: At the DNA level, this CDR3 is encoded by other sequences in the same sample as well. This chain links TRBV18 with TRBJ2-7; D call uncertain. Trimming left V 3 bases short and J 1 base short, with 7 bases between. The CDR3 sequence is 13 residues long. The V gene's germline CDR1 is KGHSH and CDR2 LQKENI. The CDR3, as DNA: TGTGCCAGCTCACCGAGGCGTTCCTACGAGCAGTACTTC. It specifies CASSPRRSYEQYF.

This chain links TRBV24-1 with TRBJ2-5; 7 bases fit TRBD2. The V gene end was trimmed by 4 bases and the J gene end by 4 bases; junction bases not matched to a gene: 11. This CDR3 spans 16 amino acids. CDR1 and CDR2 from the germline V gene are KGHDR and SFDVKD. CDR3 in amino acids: CATSETGGIGLETQYF. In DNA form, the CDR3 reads TGTGCCACCAGTGAAACCGGGGGGATCGGGTTAGAGACCCAGTACTTC.

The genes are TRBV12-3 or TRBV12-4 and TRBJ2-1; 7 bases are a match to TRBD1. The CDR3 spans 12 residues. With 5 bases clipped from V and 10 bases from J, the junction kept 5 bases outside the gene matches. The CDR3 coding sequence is TGTGCCAGCAGTCCCGGGACAGACGAGCAGTTCTTC. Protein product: CASSPGTDEQFF.

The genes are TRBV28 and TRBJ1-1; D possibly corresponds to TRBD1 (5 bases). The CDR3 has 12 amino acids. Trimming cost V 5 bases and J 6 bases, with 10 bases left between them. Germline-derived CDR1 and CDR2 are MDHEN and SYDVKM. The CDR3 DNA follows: TGTGCCAGCAGTATTAAGACAGCTGAAGCTTTCTTT. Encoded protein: CASSIKTAEAFF. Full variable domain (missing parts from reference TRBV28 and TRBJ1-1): DVKVTQSSRYLVKRTGEKVFLECVQDMDHENMFWYRQDPGLGLRLIYFSYDVKMKEKGDIPEGYSVSREKKERFSLILESASTNQTSMYLCASSIKTAEAFFGQGTRLTVV.

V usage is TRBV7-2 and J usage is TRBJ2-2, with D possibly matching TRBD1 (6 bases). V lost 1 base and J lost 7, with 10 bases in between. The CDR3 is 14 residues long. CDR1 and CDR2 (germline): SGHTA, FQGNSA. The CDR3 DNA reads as TGTGCCAGCAGCTTAGGGGACATTGACGGGGAGCTGTTTTTT. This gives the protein CASSLGDIDGELFF.

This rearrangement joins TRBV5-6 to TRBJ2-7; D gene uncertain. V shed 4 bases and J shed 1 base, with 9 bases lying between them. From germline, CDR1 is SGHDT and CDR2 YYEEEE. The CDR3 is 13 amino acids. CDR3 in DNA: TGTGCCAGCAGCGGCAGTGTTTCCTACGAGCAGTACTTC. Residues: CASSGSVSYEQYF.

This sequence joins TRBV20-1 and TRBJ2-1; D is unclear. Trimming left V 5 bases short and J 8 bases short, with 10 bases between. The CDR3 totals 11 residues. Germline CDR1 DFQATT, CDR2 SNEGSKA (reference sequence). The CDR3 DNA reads TGCAGTGCTGGCTTCCTCTATGAGCAGTTCTTC. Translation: CSAGFLYEQFF.

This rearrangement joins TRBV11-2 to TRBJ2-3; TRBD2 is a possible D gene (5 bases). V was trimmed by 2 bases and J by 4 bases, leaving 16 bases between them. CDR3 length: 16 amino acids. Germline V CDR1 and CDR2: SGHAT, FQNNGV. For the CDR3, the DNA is TGTGCCAGCAGCTTACTAGGAGCGGCGGCCGCAGATACGCAGTATTTT. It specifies CASSLLGAAAADTQYF.

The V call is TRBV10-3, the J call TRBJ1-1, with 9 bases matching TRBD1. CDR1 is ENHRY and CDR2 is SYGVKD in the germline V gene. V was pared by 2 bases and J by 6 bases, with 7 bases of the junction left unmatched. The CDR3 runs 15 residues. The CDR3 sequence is CAISEPQGAHAEAFF. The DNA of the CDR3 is TGTGCCATCAGTGAGCCACAGGGGGCGCACGCTGAAGCTTTCTTT.

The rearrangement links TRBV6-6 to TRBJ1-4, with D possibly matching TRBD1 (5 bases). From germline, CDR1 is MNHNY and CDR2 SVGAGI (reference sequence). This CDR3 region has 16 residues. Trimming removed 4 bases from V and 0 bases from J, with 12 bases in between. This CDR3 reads CASSFKQVPTNEKLFF. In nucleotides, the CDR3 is TGTGCCAGCAGTTTCAAACAGGTTCCAACTAATGAAAAACTGTTTTTT.

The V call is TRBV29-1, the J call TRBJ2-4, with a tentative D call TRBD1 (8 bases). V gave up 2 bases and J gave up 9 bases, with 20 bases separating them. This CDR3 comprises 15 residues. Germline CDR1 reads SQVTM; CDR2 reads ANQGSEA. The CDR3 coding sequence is TGCAGCGTTGAATCCGGGACAGGAGTAGCGGGCATTCAGTACTTC. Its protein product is CSVESGTGVAGIQYF.

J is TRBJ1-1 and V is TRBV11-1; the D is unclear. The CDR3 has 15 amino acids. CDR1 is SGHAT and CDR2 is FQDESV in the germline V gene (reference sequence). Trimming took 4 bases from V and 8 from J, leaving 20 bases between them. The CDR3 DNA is TGTGCCAGCAGCTCTTGGAGCGGAGGCCGGCCAGAAGCTTTCTTT. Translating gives CASSSWSGGRPEAFF.

CDR3 nucleotides: TGTGCCAGCAGCCCCCCCACCGGGACAGGGGGAGCAGATACGCAGTATTTT. Amino acid sequence: CASSPPTGTGGADTQYF. The chain recombines TRBV11-3 with TRBJ2-3, with 11 bases that match TRBD1. This CDR3 has 17 residues. From germline, CDR1 is SGHNT and CDR2 YENEEA. After removal of 5 bases from V and 4 bases from J, the junction contained 11 bases not matched to a gene.

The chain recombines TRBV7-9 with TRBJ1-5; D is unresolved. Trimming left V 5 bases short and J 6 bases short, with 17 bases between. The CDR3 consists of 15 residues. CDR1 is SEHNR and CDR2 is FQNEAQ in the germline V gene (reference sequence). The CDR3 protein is CASSPPGQAIQPQHF. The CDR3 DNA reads TGTGCCAGCAGCCCCCCTGGGCAGGCGATTCAGCCCCAGCATTTT.

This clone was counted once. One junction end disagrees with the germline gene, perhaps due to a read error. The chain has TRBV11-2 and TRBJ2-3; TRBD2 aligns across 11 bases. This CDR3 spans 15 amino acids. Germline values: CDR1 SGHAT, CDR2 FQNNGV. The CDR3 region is CASTLAGGNTDTQYF. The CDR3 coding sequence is TGTGCCAGCACCTTAGCGGGGGGGAACACAGATACGCAGTATTTT.

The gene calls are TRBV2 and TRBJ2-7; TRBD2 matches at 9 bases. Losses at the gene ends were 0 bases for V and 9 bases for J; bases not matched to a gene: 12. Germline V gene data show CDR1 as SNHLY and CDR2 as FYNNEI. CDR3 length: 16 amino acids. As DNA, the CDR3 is TGTGCCAGCAGTGAAGCGAGGCTAGCGGGACAATTTGCGCAGTACTTC. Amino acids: CASSEARLAGQFAQYF.

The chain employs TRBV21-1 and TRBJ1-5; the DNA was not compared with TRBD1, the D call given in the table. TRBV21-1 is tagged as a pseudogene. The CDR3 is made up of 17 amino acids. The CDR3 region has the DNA TGTGCCAGCAGCACGCCGACAGGTGAGAGCTTTAGTCAGCCCCAGCATTTT. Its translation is CASSTPTGESFSQPQHF.

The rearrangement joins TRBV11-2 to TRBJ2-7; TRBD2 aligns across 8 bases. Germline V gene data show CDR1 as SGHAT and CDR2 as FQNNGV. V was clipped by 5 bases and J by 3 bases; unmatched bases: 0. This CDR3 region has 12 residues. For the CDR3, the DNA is TGTGCCAGCAGCGGGACTAGCTACGAGCAGTACTTC. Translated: CASSGTSYEQYF. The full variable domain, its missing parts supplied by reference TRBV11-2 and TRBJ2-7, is EAGVAQSPRYKIIEKRQSVAFWCNPISGHATLYWYQQILGQGPKLLIQFQNNGVVDDSQLPKDRFSAERLKGVDSTLKIQPAKLEDSAVYLCASSGTSYEQYFGPGTRLTVT.